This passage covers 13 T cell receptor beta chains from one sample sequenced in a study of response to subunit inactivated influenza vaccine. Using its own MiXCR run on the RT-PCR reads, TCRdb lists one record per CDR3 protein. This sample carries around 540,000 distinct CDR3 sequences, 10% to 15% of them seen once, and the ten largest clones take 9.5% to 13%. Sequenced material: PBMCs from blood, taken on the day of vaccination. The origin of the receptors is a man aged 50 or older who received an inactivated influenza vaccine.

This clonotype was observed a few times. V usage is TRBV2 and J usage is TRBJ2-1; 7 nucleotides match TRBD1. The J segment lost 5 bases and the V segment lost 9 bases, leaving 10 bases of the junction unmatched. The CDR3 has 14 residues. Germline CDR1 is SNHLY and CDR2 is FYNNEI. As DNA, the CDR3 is TGTGCCAGAGAGACAGGGAGTCTCAACAATGAGCAGTTCTTC. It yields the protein CARETGSLNNEQFF.

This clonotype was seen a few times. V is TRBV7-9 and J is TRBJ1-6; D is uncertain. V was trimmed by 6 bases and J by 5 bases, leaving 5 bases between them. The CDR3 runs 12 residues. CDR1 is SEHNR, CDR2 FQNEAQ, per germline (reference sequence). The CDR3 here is CASRSDNSPLHF. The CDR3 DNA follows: TGTGCCAGCAGATCAGATAATTCACCCCTCCACTTT.

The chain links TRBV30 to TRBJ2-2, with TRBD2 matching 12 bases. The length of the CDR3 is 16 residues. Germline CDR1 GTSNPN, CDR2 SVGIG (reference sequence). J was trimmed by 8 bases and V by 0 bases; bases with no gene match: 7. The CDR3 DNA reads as TGTGCCTGGAGTGTCCTGACTAGCGGGGGAACTGGGGAGCTGTTTTTT. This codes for CAWSVLTSGGTGELFF.

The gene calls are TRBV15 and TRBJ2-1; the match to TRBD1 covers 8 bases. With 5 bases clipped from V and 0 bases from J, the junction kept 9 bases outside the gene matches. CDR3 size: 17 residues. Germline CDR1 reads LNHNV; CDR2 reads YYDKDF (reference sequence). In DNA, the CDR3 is TGTGCCACCAGCCCACGAGACAGGGGCACCTCCTACAATGAGCAGTTCTTC. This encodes CATSPRDRGTSYNEQFF.

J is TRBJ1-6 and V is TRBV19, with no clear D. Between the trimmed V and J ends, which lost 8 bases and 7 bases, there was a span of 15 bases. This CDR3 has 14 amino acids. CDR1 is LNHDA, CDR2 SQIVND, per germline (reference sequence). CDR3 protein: CASSEVPSNSPLHF. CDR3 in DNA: TGTGCCAGTTCTGAGGTACCTTCAAATTCACCCCTCCACTTT. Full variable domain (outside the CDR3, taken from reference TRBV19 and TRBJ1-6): DGGITQSPKYLFRKEGQNVTLSCEQNLNHDAMYWYRQDPGQGLRLIYYSQIVNDFQKGDIAEGYSVSREKKESFPLTVTSAQKNPTAFYLCASSEVPSNSPLHFGNGTRLTVT.

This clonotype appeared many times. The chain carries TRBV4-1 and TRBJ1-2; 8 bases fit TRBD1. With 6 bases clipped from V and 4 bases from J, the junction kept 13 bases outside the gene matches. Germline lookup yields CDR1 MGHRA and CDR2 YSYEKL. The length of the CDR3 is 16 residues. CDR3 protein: CASRQLTRGRSYGYTF. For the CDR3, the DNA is TGCGCCAGCAGACAACTGACCAGGGGGCGAAGCTATGGCTACACCTTC.

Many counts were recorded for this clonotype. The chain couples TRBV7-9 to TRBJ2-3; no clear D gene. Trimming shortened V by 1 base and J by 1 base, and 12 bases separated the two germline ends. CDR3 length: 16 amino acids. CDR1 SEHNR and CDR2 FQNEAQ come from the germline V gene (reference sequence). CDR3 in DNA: TGTGCCAGCAGCTTAGTTTCTGGGCCCCGCACAGATACGCAGTATTTT. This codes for CASSLVSGPRTDTQYF.

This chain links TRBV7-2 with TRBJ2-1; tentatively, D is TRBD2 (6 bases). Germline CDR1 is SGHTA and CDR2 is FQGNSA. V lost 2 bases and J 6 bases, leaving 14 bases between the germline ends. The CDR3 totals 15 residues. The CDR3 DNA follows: TGTGCCAGCAGCTTACAGCGGGCATCCGGCAATGAGCAGTTCTTC. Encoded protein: CASSLQRASGNEQFF.

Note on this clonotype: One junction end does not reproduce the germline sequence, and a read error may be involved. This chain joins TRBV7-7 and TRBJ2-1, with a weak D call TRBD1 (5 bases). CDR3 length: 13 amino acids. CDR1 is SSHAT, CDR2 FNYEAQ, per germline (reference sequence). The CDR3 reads CASSPQGSPVQFF. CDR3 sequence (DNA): TGTGCTAGCAGCCCCCAGGGTAGCCCCGTCCAGTTCTTC.

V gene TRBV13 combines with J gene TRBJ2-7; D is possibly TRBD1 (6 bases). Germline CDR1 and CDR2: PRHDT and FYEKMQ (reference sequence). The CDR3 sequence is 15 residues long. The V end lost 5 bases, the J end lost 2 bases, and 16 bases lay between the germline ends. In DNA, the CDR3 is TGTGCCAGCAGCCCCAGGGCCGGACAGACCTACGAGCAGTACTTC. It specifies CASSPRAGQTYEQYF.

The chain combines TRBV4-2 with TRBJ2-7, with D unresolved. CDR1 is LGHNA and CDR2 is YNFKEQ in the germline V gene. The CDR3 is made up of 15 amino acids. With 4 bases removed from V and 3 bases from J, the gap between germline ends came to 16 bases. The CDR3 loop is CASSREGRLIYEQYF. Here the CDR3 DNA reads TGTGCCAGCAGCCGGGAAGGAAGGCTGATCTACGAGCAGTACTTC.

The CDR3 bases are TGCAGTGCTCCCGACAGGGATAATCAGCCCCAGCATTTT. Translating gives CSAPDRDNQPQHF. The J gene is TRBJ1-5, the V gene TRBV20-1, with 7 bases lining up with TRBD1. With 5 bases clipped from V and 4 bases from J, the junction kept 5 bases outside the gene matches. This CDR3 spans 13 amino acids. Germline CDR1 DFQATT, CDR2 SNEGSKA (reference sequence).

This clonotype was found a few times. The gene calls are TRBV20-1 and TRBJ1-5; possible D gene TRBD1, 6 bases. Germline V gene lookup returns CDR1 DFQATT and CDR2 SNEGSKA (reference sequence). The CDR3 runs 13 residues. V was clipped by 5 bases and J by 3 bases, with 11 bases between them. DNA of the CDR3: TGCAGTGCTTGCCGGGACACCAATCAGCCCCAGCATTTT. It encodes CSACRDTNQPQHF.